A selection of T cell receptor beta chains follows, all from one sample in a study of blood T cell repertoires in COVID-19. Profiled with immunoSEQ multiplex PCR; TCRdb holds only in-frame clones, not every one. The table lists 150,000 or so clones, approximately 90% of them singletons. The sequenced material came from peripheral blood. These receptors all stem from a man in his sixties with active or convalescent COVID-19. The CDR3 runs from the conserved cysteine through the conserved F or W. A D gene is named only where the DNA matches it firmly.

v_call: TRBV6-2/TRBV6-3
d_call: .
j_call: TRBJ2-3
cdr3_nt: TGTGCCAGCAGTTCCCGACAGAGAAGCACAGATACGCAGTATTTT
cdr3_aa: CASSSRQRSTDTQYF

v_call: TRBV19
d_call: TRBD1
j_call: TRBJ2-2
cdr3_nt: TGTGCCAGTATGAAACAGGGGGCCACCGGGGAGCTGTTTTTT
cdr3_aa: CASMKQGATGELFF

v_call: TRBV7-2
d_call: .
j_call: TRBJ1-6
cdr3_nt: TGTGCCAGCAGCTTACGACAGGCTGTTAATTCACCCCTCCACTTT
cdr3_aa: CASSLRQAVNSPLHF

v_call: TRBV10-3
d_call: TRBD1
j_call: TRBJ1-6
cdr3_nt: TGTGCCATCAGTGAGTCCTCCCAGGGGGCAGGGTCACCCCTCCACTTT
cdr3_aa: CAISESSQGAGSPLHF

v_call: TRBV24-1
d_call: .
j_call: TRBJ1-5
cdr3_nt: TGTGCCACCAGTGATGCCCGGCGAGGAGGGTACCAGCCCCAGCATTTT
cdr3_aa: CATSDARRGGYQPQHF

v_call: TRBV5-1
d_call: .
j_call: TRBJ1-5
cdr3_nt: TGCGCCAAAAACGACGAGGACACCGATCAGCCCCAGCATTTT
cdr3_aa: CAKNDEDTDQPQHF

v_call: TRBV24-1
d_call: TRBD1
j_call: TRBJ1-2
cdr3_nt: TGTGCCACCAGTGAAACGGGGACAGGCGGCGGCTACACCTTC
cdr3_aa: CATSETGTGGGYTF

v_call: TRBV11-3
d_call: .
j_call: TRBJ2-3
cdr3_nt: TGTGCCAGCAGCTTAGATCAGGACAGGGAGGGAGATACGCAGTATTTT
cdr3_aa: CASSLDQDREGDTQYF

v_call: TRBV2
d_call: .
j_call: TRBJ1-1
cdr3_nt: TGTGCCACCGGGAGGAACACTGAAGCTTTCTTT
cdr3_aa: CATGRNTEAFF

v_call: TRBV29-1
d_call: .
j_call: TRBJ1-4
cdr3_nt: TGCAGCGTGAAAGCAGGGGTCGATGAAAAACTGTTTTTT
cdr3_aa: CSVKAGVDEKLFF

v_call: TRBV24-1
d_call: .
j_call: TRBJ1-1
cdr3_nt: TGTGCCACCAGCTCGAGAATGGGGAAAGGGGCGACTGAAGCTTTCTTT
cdr3_aa: CATSSRMGKGATEAFF

v_call: TRBV9
d_call: .
j_call: TRBJ2-5
cdr3_nt: TGTGCCAGCAGCGCGGGAGCGCCAGAGACCCAGTACTTC
cdr3_aa: CASSAGAPETQYF

v_call: TRBV2
d_call: .
j_call: TRBJ1-3
cdr3_nt: TGTGCCAGCAGTGAGAGGGTTACCGGAAACACCATATATTTT
cdr3_aa: CASSERVTGNTIYF

v_call: TRBV18
d_call: TRBD2
j_call: TRBJ2-7
cdr3_nt: TGTGCCAGCTCACCGGGGGGGTCCCGCTACGAGCAGTACTTC
cdr3_aa: CASSPGGSRYEQYF

v_call: TRBV30
d_call: .
j_call: TRBJ1-2
cdr3_nt: TGTGCCTGGAAGGGGAACTATGGCTACACCTTC
cdr3_aa: CAWKGNYGYTF

v_call: TRBV5-8
d_call: TRBD2
j_call: TRBJ2-7
cdr3_nt: TGTGCCAGCAGCTTGAGGACTAGCGGGGGATACGAGCAGTACTTC
cdr3_aa: CASSLRTSGGYEQYF

v_call: TRBV27
d_call: TRBD1
j_call: TRBJ2-2
cdr3_nt: TGTGCCAGCAGTTGGTCAGGGGGTACTAACACCGGGGAGCTGTTTTTT
cdr3_aa: CASSWSGGTNTGELFF

v_call: TRBV4-3
d_call: .
j_call: TRBJ2-5
cdr3_nt: TGCGCCAGCAGCCAAGATTGGGGACTCGTGGAGACCCAGTACTTC
cdr3_aa: CASSQDWGLVETQYF

v_call: TRBV3-1/TRBV3-2
d_call: .
j_call: TRBJ1-1
cdr3_nt: TGTGCCAGCGGAGCCCATCTGGCCATGAACACTGAAGCTTTCTTT
cdr3_aa: CASGAHLAMNTEAFF

v_call: TRBV7-7
d_call: .
j_call: TRBJ2-1
cdr3_nt: TGTGCTAGCAGCTTTAGGGCGCGGGACAATGAGCAGTTCTTC
cdr3_aa: CASSFRARDNEQFF